This T cell receptor beta chain was profiled in a study of tumor and adjacent non-tumor tissue in lung cancer. The wider study: Aged 31 to 76 years, patients included roughly ten men and about 5 women with stage I to III disease. Each sample yielded about 4.17 million productive TCRbeta reads on average.

Overall study results and limits: In normal lung, the top 100 clones were significantly more dominant than in tumor.

With termini counted, the CDR3 has 16 amino acids. Germline V gives CDR1 SQVTM, CDR2 ANQGSEA. Three rounds of nested PCR, following a modified ARM-PCR protocol, produced the TCRbeta library. MiXCR, run by TCRdb on the multiplex PCR reads, gives a single entry per CDR3 protein. Of fewer than 120,000 distinct CDR3 sequences listed, approximately 80% are singletons. Remarks on this clonotype: Its target is not known. The conserved phenylalanine or tryptophan normally closing the CDR3 is absent here, so this likely arose from a read error. It is unclear where the CDR3 begins or ends on the DNA, so no DNA is shown, and the CDR3 is as TCRdb lists it.

No cell sorting was done before RNA was extracted from the tissue. The TCR originated in a man between 70 and 80 years old with non-small cell lung cancer. The sequenced sample was lung tumor tissue. The rearrangement joins TRBV29-1 to TRBJ1-2. The CDR3 sequence: CSVVPYLSSGEDGCTL.